Presented here are 14 T cell receptor beta chains from one specimen sequenced in a study of TIL therapy for anti-PD-1-resistant metastatic lung cancer. The libraries were made with immunoSEQ v3. Sequencing used immunoSEQ multiplex PCR; TCRdb keeps in-frame clones, though not all of them. The profile covers approximately 97,000 clones, with less than 70% appearing a single time and about a tenth taken by the ten largest. Time point: pre-treatment sample, taken before nivolumab and TIL therapy. Pleural nodules or supraclavicular lymph nodes made up most of the excised metastases sampled. The input for sequencing was tumor tissue, taken at baseline. All receptors derive from a person aged 25-85 years with non-small cell lung cancer.

The chain is built from TRBV6-5 and TRBJ1-1; no clear D gene. V was trimmed by 2 bases and J by 3 bases, leaving 7 bases between them. Per the germline V gene, CDR1 is MNHEY and CDR2 is SVGAGI. The CDR3 contains 13 residues. The CDR3 spells CASSYTRYTEAFF. The CDR3 DNA is TGTGCCAGCAGTTACACTCGGTACACTGAAGCTTTCTTT.

The genes are TRBV5-6 and TRBJ2-1, with D hard to call. CDR3 length: 11 residues. The germline gives CDR1 SGHDT, CDR2 YYEEEE. The V end lost 2 bases, the J end lost 8 bases, and 5 bases lay between the germline ends. Here the CDR3 reads CASSFSYEQFF. The CDR3 DNA sequence: TGTGCCAGCAGCTTCTCGTATGAGCAGTTCTTC.

The chain has TRBV19 and TRBJ2-7; D may be TRBD1 or TRBD2 (5 bases each). The germline V and J ends were trimmed by 6 bases and 3 bases, with 15 bases remaining between them. Looked up from germline, CDR1 is LNHDA and CDR2 is SQIVND (reference sequence). The CDR3 consists of 14 residues. The CDR3 nucleotides read TGTGCCAGTAGCTCAGCAGGGAGTTTCTACGAGCAGTACTTC. Protein product: CASSSAGSFYEQYF.

V gene TRBV27 combines with J gene TRBJ2-3; 10 bases are shared with TRBD1. The CDR3 is 16 residues long. The junction had 5 bases not matched to a gene; V was cut back by 3 bases and J by 2 bases. Germline lookup yields CDR1 MNHEY and CDR2 SMNVEV (reference sequence). In nucleotides, the CDR3 is TGTGCCAGCAGTTTTGGGACAGGGGAAATCACAGATACGCAGTATTTT. Translation gives CASSFGTGEITDTQYF.

The genes are TRBV5-6 and TRBJ2-7; 7 bases agree with TRBD1. Germline V lookup: CDR1 SGHDT, CDR2 YYEEEE. With V trimmed by 5 bases and J by 0 bases, 5 bases remained unmatched. The CDR3 is 14 residues long. This chain's CDR3 is CASRRTGRSYEQYF. The CDR3 DNA reads as TGTGCCAGCAGGCGGACAGGCCGCTCCTACGAGCAGTACTTC.

This sequence joins TRBV3-1 (or the pseudogene TRBV3-2) and TRBJ2-5; D remains unclear. CDR1 and CDR2 from the germline V gene are LGHDT and YNNKEL (reference sequence). This CDR3 spans 13 amino acids. Trimming removed 1 base from V and 6 bases from J, with 9 bases in between. CDR3 nucleotides: TGTGCCAGCAGCCAAGGACCAACACAGACCCAGTACTTC. This sequence encodes CASSQGPTQTQYF.

The chain has TRBV30 and TRBJ1-4; tentative D call: TRBD1 (6 bases). This CDR3 has 13 amino acids. CDR1 GTSNPN and CDR2 SVGIG come from the germline V gene (reference sequence). With 0 bases removed from V and 6 bases from J, the gap between germline ends came to 8 bases. The CDR3 DNA is TGTGCCTGGAGTGTAAACAGGGATGAAAAACTGTTTTTT. Amino acid sequence: CAWSVNRDEKLFF.

This clone was found many times. This CDR3 is CTSSQKLLAGDTGELFF. For the CDR3, the DNA is TGCACCAGCAGCCAGAAATTACTAGCGGGGGACACCGGGGAGCTGTTTTTT. The rearrangement uses TRBV1 and TRBJ2-2; the DNA was not compared with TRBD2, the D call given in the table. TRBV1 is described as a pseudogene. CDR3 length: 17 residues.

In its sample, this clone was seen once. The chain carries TRBV18 and TRBJ1-3, with a tentative D call TRBD1 (5 bases). The CDR3 contains 16 residues. Looked up from germline, CDR1 is KGHSH and CDR2 is LQKENI. The V gene lost 2 bases and the J gene lost 0 bases, with 11 bases spanning the gap. CDR3 coding DNA: TGTGCCAGCTCACCAAGGCAGGGAAACTCTGGAAACACCATATATTTT. Residues: CASSPRQGNSGNTIYF.

The chain carries TRBV4-2 and TRBJ2-7; 9 bases line up with TRBD1. The germline V gene encodes CDR1 LGHNA and CDR2 YNFKEQ. J gave up 6 bases and V 2 bases, and 5 bases lay outside the gene matches. The CDR3 runs to 14 residues. Here the CDR3 reads CASSQTGTGSEQYF. The CDR3 bases are TGTGCCAGCAGCCAAACCGGGACAGGGAGCGAGCAGTACTTC.

This clone has only one observation. The chain combines TRBV6-5 with TRBJ1-2; weak D call: TRBD1 (6 bases). From germline, CDR1 is MNHEY and CDR2 SVGAGI. The V and J ends lost 7 bases and 4 bases respectively, with 16 bases between them. The CDR3 is 14 amino acids. This CDR3 reads CASTPGGTSYGYTF. The CDR3 DNA follows: TGTGCCAGCACCCCCGGTGGGACAAGCTATGGCTACACCTTC.

This clone was seen a single time. This chain connects TRBV7-2 to TRBJ2-1, with D maybe TRBD1 (5 bases). CDR3 length: 13 amino acids. The V gene lost 5 bases and the J gene lost 2 bases, with 7 bases spanning the gap. Germline CDR1 and CDR2: SGHTA and FQGNSA. CDR3 amino acids: CASSPGPYNEQFF. The CDR3 DNA sequence: TGTGCCAGCAGCCCAGGGCCCTACAATGAGCAGTTCTTC. Drawing the rest from reference TRBV7-2 and TRBJ2-1, the complete variable domain is GAGVSQSPSNKVTEKGKDVELRCDPISGHTALYWYRQSLGQGLEFLIYFQGNSAPDKSGLPSDRFSAERTGGSVSTLTIQRTQQEDSAVYLCASSPGPYNEQFFGPGTRLTVL.

This chain uses TRBV28 with TRBJ1-6; D is possibly TRBD1 (6 bases). V lost 4 bases and J lost 13, with 17 bases in between. The CDR3 contains 14 residues. Germline V lookup: CDR1 MDHEN, CDR2 SYDVKM. This chain's CDR3 is CASSYRAAGAPLHF. The CDR3 DNA is TGTGCCAGCAGTTACCGGGCGGCAGGGGCCCCCCTCCACTTT.

The gene calls are TRBV5-6 and TRBJ2-1; no firm D call. With 3 bases removed from V and 2 bases from J, the gap between germline ends came to 9 bases. The CDR3 is 14 amino acids. Germline values: CDR1 SGHDT, CDR2 YYEEEE. The CDR3 DNA sequence: TGTGCCAGCAGCTGGTCTCCTACCTACAATGAGCAGTTCTTC. This encodes CASSWSPTYNEQFF.